This T cell receptor (beta chain) was documented in a study of blood T cell repertoires in COVID-19. The protocol was immunoSEQ multiplex PCR, while the TCRdb copy is restricted to in-frame clones and leaves out a portion. Counted here are about 340,000 clones, around four fifths occurring once; the ten biggest clones make up 2.5% to 3.5%. This clone was seen once. The CDR3 is 15 residues long. Trimming took 5 bases from V and 2 from J; bases not matched to a gene: 7. Germline CDR1 reads SEHNR; CDR2 reads FQNEAQ (reference sequence). This chain links TRBV7-9 with TRBJ1-1; 8 positions match TRBD1. Specimen: peripheral blood. This clonotype was sampled from a man aged 30-40 years with active or convalescent COVID-19. The CDR3 loop is CASSPRQGPNTEAFF. DNA of the CDR3: TGTGCCAGCAGCCCAAGACAGGGGCCCAACACTGAAGCTTTCTTT. Based on the CDR3 plus reference TRBV7-9 and TRBJ1-1, the full variable domain is DTGVSQNPRHKITKRGQNVTFRCDPISEHNRLYWYRQTLGQGPEFLTYFQNEAQLEKSRLLSDRFSAERPKGSFSTLEIQRTEQGDSAMYLCASSPRQGPNTEAFFGQGTRLTVV.